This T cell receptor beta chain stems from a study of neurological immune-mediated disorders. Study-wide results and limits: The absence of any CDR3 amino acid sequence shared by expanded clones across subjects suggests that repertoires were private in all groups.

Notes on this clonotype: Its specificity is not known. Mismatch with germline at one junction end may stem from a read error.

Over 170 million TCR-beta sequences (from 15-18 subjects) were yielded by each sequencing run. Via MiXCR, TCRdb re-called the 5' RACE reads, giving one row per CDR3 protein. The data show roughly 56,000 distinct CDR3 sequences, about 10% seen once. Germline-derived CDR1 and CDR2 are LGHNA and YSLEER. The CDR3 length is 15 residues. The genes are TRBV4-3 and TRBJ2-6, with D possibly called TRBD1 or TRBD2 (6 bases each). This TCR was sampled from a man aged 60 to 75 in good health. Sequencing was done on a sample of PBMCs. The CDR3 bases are TGCGCCAGCAGCCAAGGGGGGGCTGGGGCCAACGTCCAGACTTTC. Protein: CASSQGGAGANVQTF.